This T cell receptor (beta chain) was observed in a study of patients and donors after allogeneic stem cell transplantation. This CDR3 contains 14 residues. In germline, CDR1 is SGDLS, CDR2 YYNGEE. V was cut by 7 bases and J by 0 bases, with 11 bases left in between. This clonotype turned up a few times. TCRdb reprocessed the RT-PCR reads via MiXCR and lists one record per CDR3 protein. Found here are a few hundred thousand distinct CDR3 sequences, less than 50% of them singletons; the top ten hold more than 9%. The TCR comes from a human donor who was either an allogeneic HSCT recipient or a stem cell or donor lymphocyte infusion donor (not recorded which). It is not recorded whose cells these are; they may come from a transplant donor. The specimen sequenced was blood, either unsorted or a sorted T cell fraction (not recorded which). The rearrangement links TRBV9 to TRBJ1-3; D possibly corresponds to TRBD1 (6 bases). The CDR3 reads CASGGTLSGNTIYF. CDR3 nucleotides: TGTGCCAGCGGGGGGACACTCTCTGGAAACACCATATATTTT.